The rows below give T cell receptor beta chains drawn from one sample of a study of regulatory T cells in long-lasting Graves disease. Each CDR3 protein gets one entry after TCRdb re-called the multiplex PCR reads with MiXCR. Among 520,000 or so distinct CDR3 sequences listed, around 13% were seen once. The data were also submitted as part of a second study, on T cells in Graves' hyperthyroidism and ophthalmopathy.

The sample consisted of peripheral blood mononuclear cells (PBMCs), taken at new diagnosis, from a patient treated with antithyroid drugs. Receptors were obtained from a woman in her 30s with Graves disease. Each CDR3 is given with its conserved first and last residue. Fields, in order: D gene, V gene, J gene, clone size, CDR3 DNA, CDR3 protein. D genes are given only for firm matches. Clone size, where shown, is once, few, many, or a class for clones that have expanded.

.	TRBV24-1	TRBJ1-2	many	TGTGCCACCAGTGACGCAGAGGGGTTCGGCTACACCTTC	CATSDAEGFGYTF
.	TRBV5-1	TRBJ1-2	few	TGCGCCAGCAGCTTGAGTGGACAGTCTAACTATGGCTACACCTTC	CASSLSGQSNYGYTF
TRBD2	TRBV11-2	TRBJ2-2	.	TGTGCCAGCAGCTTCGGGAGCGGGAGCCGGGGCGGGGAGCTGTTTTTT	CASSFGSGSRGGELFF
TRBD2	TRBV6-1	TRBJ2-5	many	TGTGCCAGCAGACTAGCGGGAAAGGAGACCCAGTACTTC	CASRLAGKETQYF
.	TRBV11-2	TRBJ2-1	.	TGTGCCAGCAGCTTAGTGGGAGGAAATGGGCAGTTCTTC	CASSLVGGNGQFF
TRBD1	TRBV6-5	TRBJ2-3	.	TGTGCCAGCAGTTACTCGCAGGGACAGGGTCTCACAGATACGCAGTATTTT	CASSYSQGQGLTDTQYF
.	TRBV10-3	TRBJ2-7	.	TGTGCCACCGGGACTTTCTACGAGCAGTACTTC	CATGTFYEQYF
TRBD1	TRBV11-2	TRBJ1-5	many	TGTGCCAGCAGCACCGACAGGGACGGGCAGCCCCAGCATTTT	CASSTDRDGQPQHF
.	TRBV19	TRBJ1-2	many	TGTGCCACCGGACAGCAGTATGGCTACACCTTC	CATGQQYGYTF
TRBD1	TRBV5-1	TRBJ2-2	many	TGCGCCAGCAGCCCCCCCGGGACAGGGGCCGGGGAGCTGTTTTTT	CASSPPGTGAGELFF
.	TRBV12-3/TRBV12-4	TRBJ1-1	many	TGTGCCAGCAGCTATTCGATTACTGAAGCTTTCTTT	CASSYSITEAFF
TRBD2	TRBV10-3	TRBJ2-7	many	TGTGCCACCCTCCCGGGACTAGCGGGAGTCTTAAGGTACGAGCAGTACTTC	CATLPGLAGVLRYEQYF
.	TRBV30	TRBJ1-1	many	TGTGCCTGGAGTGGACAGTCTCTGAACACTGAAGCTTTCTTT	CAWSGQSLNTEAFF